This is a list of T cell receptor beta chains from one sample in a study of CD8+CD57+ T cells in acquired aplastic anemia. TCRdb reanalysed the reads using MiXCR and keeps one entry per CDR3 protein. Here the sample spans 400,000 to 500,000 distinct CDR3 sequences, 55% to 70% being singletons. Sequenced: sorted CD4+, CD8+, or CD8+CD57+ T cells (not recorded which) from PBMCs. The receptors originated from a human donor in good health, serving as a control. Each CDR3 is given with its conserved first and last residue. The D gene is left open where the match is weak. Clone size, where shown, is once, few, many, or a class for clones that have expanded.

CDR3: CASSFSNTEAFFGF
DNA: -
length: 14
V: TRBV7-9
size: -
J: TRBJ1-1
D: -

CDR3: CASSEGGGGRETQYF
DNA: TGTGCCAGCAGCGAAGGCGGTGGGGGCCGAGAGACCCAGTACTTC
length: 15
V: TRBV9
size: -
J: TRBJ2-5
D: -

CDR3: CSAAQPAPTTEAFF
DNA: TGCAGTGCTGCTCAGCCGGCCCCGACCACTGAAGCTTTCTTT
length: 14
V: TRBV20-1
size: many
J: TRBJ1-1
D: -

CDR3: CASSLCRGLDGYTF
DNA: TGTGCCAGCAGCTTATGTAGGGGACTTGATGGCTACACCTTC
length: 14
V: TRBV7-9
size: -
J: TRBJ1-2
D: -

CDR3: CATSVGGTDEQYF
DNA: TGTGCCACCAGTGTAGGGGGAACGGACGAGCAGTACTTC
length: 13
V: TRBV24-1
size: -
J: TRBJ2-7
D: -

CDR3: CATSDPPGGVCGILAYEQYF
DNA: TGTGCCACCAGTGACCCTCCGGGAGGGGTTTGTGGCATCTTGGCCTACGAGCAGTACTTC
length: 20
V: TRBV24-1
size: -
J: TRBJ2-7
D: TRBD2

CDR3: CATESGASGTDKQYF
DNA: TGTGCCACCGAGTCCGGGGCGAGCGGGACAGACAAGCAGTACTTT
length: 15
V: TRBV10-3
size: -
J: TRBJ2-7
D: -

CDR3: CATSRQWRVYAQHF
DNA: TGTGCCACCAGCAGACAGTGGCGGGTTTACGCCCAGCACTTT
length: 14
V: TRBV15
size: -
J: TRBJ2-7
D: -

CDR3: CASSSLEGETQYF
DNA: TGTGCCAGCAGCTCCTTGGAGGGAGAGACCCAGTACTTC
length: 13
V: TRBV11-2
size: many
J: TRBJ2-5
D: -

CDR3: CASSSHRDRVVYGYTF
DNA: TGTGCCAGCAGTAGTCACCGGGACAGGGTGGTCTATGGCTACACCTTC
length: 16
V: TRBV27
size: -
J: TRBJ1-2
D: TRBD1

CDR3: CASSATEFSGNTMLF
DNA: TGTGCCAGCAGCGCGACAGAGTTCTCTGGAAACACCATGCTTTTT
length: 15
V: TRBV9
size: -
J: TRBJ2-2
D: -

CDR3: CASSPESYNEQFF
DNA: TGTGCCAGCAGCCCCGAGAGCTACAATGAGCAGTTCTTC
length: 13
V: TRBV11-2
size: -
J: TRBJ2-1
D: -

CDR3: CASSDRGDRGYTF
DNA: TGTGCCAGCAGTGACAGGGGAGATAGAGGCTACACCTTC
length: 13
V: TRBV2
size: -
J: TRBJ1-2
D: -

CDR3: CASSPGQEFNSPLTF
DNA: TGTGCCAGCAGCCCGGGGCAGGAATTTAATTCACCCCTCACCTTC
length: 15
V: TRBV7-2
size: -
J: TRBJ1-2
D: -

CDR3: CASSVEVGTEAFF
DNA: TGTGCCAGCAGCGTAGAGGTGGGCACTGAAGCTTTCTTT
length: 13
V: TRBV9
size: many
J: TRBJ1-1
D: -

CDR3: CASSLGTTSNQPQHF
DNA: TGTGCCAGTAGTTTGGGGACTACAAGCAATCAGCCACAGCATTTT
length: 15
V: TRBV19
size: once
J: TRBJ1-5
D: -

CDR3: CSAGDPVTAEAFF
DNA: TGCAGTGCTGGAGACCCTGTGACAGCTGAAGCTTTCTTT
length: 13
V: TRBV20-1
size: -
J: TRBJ1-1
D: -